These T cell receptor beta chains were read from a single sample in a study of HIV-infected patients and healthy controls. TCRdb reanalysed the 5' RACE reads using MiXCR and keeps one entry per CDR3 protein. The data contain about 10,000 distinct CDR3 sequences, 8% of them singletons. Sample: blood. The receptor set was obtained from an adult in good health. Both conserved end residues are part of each CDR3. Each record gives: clone size, V gene, J gene, D gene, CDR3 DNA, CDR3 protein. D genes are given only for firm matches. Part of the rows lack a size; the others show once, few, many or a class for expanded clones.

clone_size: many
v_call: TRBV7-9
j_call: TRBJ1-2
d_call: TRBD1
cdr3_nt: TGTGCCAGCAGCCTACAGGGGCGAGCTAACTATGGCTACACCTTC
cdr3_aa: CASSLQGRANYGYTF

clone_size: many
v_call: TRBV30
j_call: TRBJ2-3
d_call: TRBD2
cdr3_nt: TGTGCCTGGAGTGAAAGCGGGGGGCTCTATTCTAGCACAGATACGCAGTATTTT
cdr3_aa: CAWSESGGLYSSTDTQYF

clone_size: few
v_call: TRBV6-5
j_call: TRBJ1-2
d_call: NA
cdr3_nt: TGTGCCAGCAGTTACTTGGGGGTCTATGGCTACACCTTC
cdr3_aa: CASSYLGVYGYTF

clone_size: medium-sized
v_call: TRBV24-1
j_call: TRBJ1-5
d_call: NA
cdr3_nt: TGTGCCGCCCTATTAACAGGACGAATGGATAGCAATCAGCCCCAGCATTTT
cdr3_aa: CAALLTGRMDSNQPQHF

clone_size: many
v_call: TRBV20-1
j_call: TRBJ2-5
d_call: TRBD2
cdr3_nt: TGCAGTGTTAGCGGGGGAGAGACCCAGTACTTC
cdr3_aa: CSVSGGETQYF

clone_size: many
v_call: TRBV20-1
j_call: TRBJ2-1
d_call: TRBD2
cdr3_nt: TGCAGTGCTAGATTAGAGCGGGGGGGCCGAGGTGAGCAGTTCTTC
cdr3_aa: CSARLERGGRGEQFF

clone_size: many
v_call: TRBV4-1
j_call: TRBJ1-5
d_call: TRBD1
cdr3_nt: TGCGCCAGCAGCCAGACTACACAGGGGGCTCAGCCCCAGCATTTT
cdr3_aa: CASSQTTQGAQPQHF

clone_size: many
v_call: TRBV9
j_call: TRBJ1-6
d_call: NA
cdr3_nt: TGTGCCAGCAGCGTAGCAGGAAATTCACCCCTCCACTTT
cdr3_aa: CASSVAGNSPLHF

clone_size: NA
v_call: TRBV7-9
j_call: TRBJ2-3
d_call: NA
cdr3_nt: TGTGCCAGCAATACCGGGACCCTTAGCACAGATACGCAGTATTTT
cdr3_aa: CASNTGTLSTDTQYF

clone_size: many
v_call: TRBV3-1
j_call: TRBJ1-2
d_call: NA
cdr3_nt: TGTGCCAGCAGCCAGGACAATAACTATGGCTACACCTTC
cdr3_aa: CASSQDNNYGYTF

clone_size: NA
v_call: TRBV19
j_call: TRBJ2-3
d_call: NA
cdr3_nt: TGTGCCACCGAGGACGCGGGCAGCACAGATACGCAGTATTTT
cdr3_aa: CATEDAGSTDTQYF

clone_size: many
v_call: TRBV2
j_call: TRBJ2-3
d_call: TRBD2
cdr3_nt: TGTGCCAGCAGTATTAGCGGGGAGGCAGATACGCAGTATTTT
cdr3_aa: CASSISGEADTQYF

clone_size: medium-sized
v_call: TRBV9
j_call: TRBJ1-6
d_call: NA
cdr3_nt: TGTGCCAGCAGCGTAGGGGGGCAGTTTAATTCACCCCTCCACTTT
cdr3_aa: CASSVGGQFNSPLHF

clone_size: few
v_call: TRBV6-2/TRBV6-3
j_call: TRBJ1-2
d_call: NA
cdr3_nt: TGTGCCAGCGGGGTGGGCTATGGCTACACCTTC
cdr3_aa: CASGVGYGYTF

clone_size: medium-sized
v_call: TRBV6-5
j_call: TRBJ1-4
d_call: NA
cdr3_nt: TGTGCCAGCAGTTACTCGTCGGGGGGAAAACTGTTTTTT
cdr3_aa: CASSYSSGGKLFF

clone_size: medium-sized
v_call: TRBV20-1
j_call: TRBJ1-5
d_call: NA
cdr3_nt: TGCAGTGCTACCGCTGACGGCCGCGCCCTCTTTGCCCAGCATTTT
cdr3_aa: CSATADGRALFAQHF

clone_size: medium-sized
v_call: TRBV6-4
j_call: TRBJ2-3
d_call: NA
cdr3_nt: TGTGCCAGCAGTGACTCGAACGAGGGGGGAAGCACAGATACGCAGTATTTT
cdr3_aa: CASSDSNEGGSTDTQYF

clone_size: NA
v_call: TRBV10-3
j_call: TRBJ1-5
d_call: NA
cdr3_nt: TGTGCCATCAGTGAAACAAGGGGTTTTAGCAATCAGCCCCAGCATTTT
cdr3_aa: CAISETRGFSNQPQHF

clone_size: medium-sized
v_call: TRBV9
j_call: TRBJ2-3
d_call: TRBD1
cdr3_nt: TGTGCCAGCAGCGCCCGACAGGGGGGGCCCACAGATACGCAGTATTTT
cdr3_aa: CASSARQGGPTDTQYF

clone_size: medium-sized
v_call: TRBV6-5
j_call: TRBJ2-5
d_call: NA
cdr3_nt: TGTGCCAGCAGTCCACTGCTTAAAGAGACCCAGTACTTC
cdr3_aa: CASSPLLKETQYF

clone_size: many
v_call: TRBV6-6
j_call: TRBJ1-5
d_call: NA
cdr3_nt: TGTGCCAGCAGTTTCGACGGGCCCCAGCATTTT
cdr3_aa: CASSFDGPQHF

clone_size: many
v_call: TRBV24-1
j_call: TRBJ2-3
d_call: NA
cdr3_nt: TGTGCCACCAGTGATCCCACAGGTCGTACGCAGTATTTT
cdr3_aa: CATSDPTGRTQYF

clone_size: medium-sized
v_call: TRBV11-2
j_call: TRBJ1-4
d_call: NA
cdr3_nt: TGTGCCAGCAGCCCGAGGGGAGTTCGGGAAAAACTGTTTTTT
cdr3_aa: CASSPRGVREKLFF

clone_size: few
v_call: TRBV5-5
j_call: TRBJ1-1
d_call: NA
cdr3_nt: TGTGCCAGCAGCTTGCGGCCGGGGGCGGGCACTGAAGCTTTCTTT
cdr3_aa: CASSLRPGAGTEAFF

clone_size: medium-sized
v_call: TRBV28
j_call: TRBJ1-3
d_call: TRBD1
cdr3_nt: TGTGCCAGCAGTTGGACAGGGAGAGGGGAGTCGGGAAACACCATATATTTT
cdr3_aa: CASSWTGRGESGNTIYF

clone_size: medium-sized
v_call: TRBV5-1
j_call: TRBJ1-2
d_call: NA
cdr3_nt: TGCGCCAGCAGCTTGGGCAATTCGGAATCGAACTATGGCTACACCTTC
cdr3_aa: CASSLGNSESNYGYTF

clone_size: NA
v_call: TRBV14
j_call: TRBJ1-1
d_call: TRBD1
cdr3_nt: TGTGCCAGCAGCCCATCTCGACAGGGAGGTGAGGCTTTCTTT
cdr3_aa: CASSPSRQGGEAFF

clone_size: many
v_call: TRBV7-6
j_call: TRBJ1-1
d_call: NA
cdr3_nt: TGTGCCAGCAGCTTAGTAGGGTGGGGCAGTACCACTATGAACACTGAAGCTTTCTTT
cdr3_aa: CASSLVGWGSTTMNTEAFF

clone_size: many
v_call: TRBV6-5
j_call: TRBJ1-1
d_call: NA
cdr3_nt: TGTGCCAGCAGTTCCTTACCCGGGGCCGGCACTGAAGCTTTCTTT
cdr3_aa: CASSSLPGAGTEAFF

clone_size: many
v_call: TRBV21-1
j_call: TRBJ2-7
d_call: NA
cdr3_nt: TGTGCCAGCAGCGCATTACTAGCGGGGGGGCCTATCCTCCACGAGCAGTACTTC
cdr3_aa: CASSALLAGGPILHEQYF

clone_size: few
v_call: TRBV10-1
j_call: TRBJ2-7
d_call: NA
cdr3_nt: TGCGCCAGCAGTGACAGCTACGAGCAGTACTTC
cdr3_aa: CASSDSYEQYF

clone_size: NA
v_call: TRBV5-4
j_call: TRBJ1-1
d_call: TRBD1
cdr3_nt: TGTGCCAGCAGCCCCGGGACAGAGCGGGTTACTGAAGCTTTCTTT
cdr3_aa: CASSPGTERVTEAFF

clone_size: once
v_call: TRBV6-5
j_call: TRBJ1-5
d_call: NA
cdr3_nt: TGTGCCACCCGCGCAGGGTTAAATCAGCCCCAGCATTTT
cdr3_aa: CATRAGLNQPQHF

clone_size: medium-sized
v_call: TRBV7-8
j_call: TRBJ2-3
d_call: NA
cdr3_nt: TGTGCCAGCAGCTTGTCCTTGGAGCAGTATTTT
cdr3_aa: CASSLSLEQYF

clone_size: many
v_call: TRBV5-6
j_call: TRBJ1-6
d_call: TRBD1
cdr3_nt: TGTGCCAGCAGCGGGGACAGGATCCACTCACCCCTCCACTTT
cdr3_aa: CASSGDRIHSPLHF

clone_size: medium-sized
v_call: TRBV30
j_call: TRBJ1-2
d_call: NA
cdr3_nt: TGTGCCTGGAGTGTAAGCGACTACTATGGCTACACCTTC
cdr3_aa: CAWSVSDYYGYTF

clone_size: many
v_call: TRBV10-3
j_call: TRBJ2-1
d_call: NA
cdr3_nt: TGTGCCATCAGTGAGCCCGGACTGAGTCGGCAGTTCTTC
cdr3_aa: CAISEPGLSRQFF

clone_size: many
v_call: TRBV6-5
j_call: TRBJ2-7
d_call: NA
cdr3_nt: TGTGCCAGCAGCGCTCCGAGGGCAGGGTACCAGTACTTC
cdr3_aa: CASSAPRAGYQYF

clone_size: many
v_call: TRBV25-1
j_call: TRBJ1-6
d_call: TRBD1
cdr3_nt: TGTGCCAGCAGTGTGGGACAGATAAATTCACCCCTCCACTTT
cdr3_aa: CASSVGQINSPLHF

clone_size: medium-sized
v_call: TRBV4-1
j_call: TRBJ1-2
d_call: NA
cdr3_nt: TGCGCCAGCAGCCTCCCAGACAGGCGAGGCGGCGGCTACACCTTC
cdr3_aa: CASSLPDRRGGGYTF

clone_size: NA
v_call: TRBV20-1
j_call: TRBJ1-4
d_call: NA
cdr3_nt: TGCAGTGCTAGAGATGACCTCCACTATGAAAAACTGTTTTTT
cdr3_aa: CSARDDLHYEKLFF

clone_size: medium-sized
v_call: TRBV4-1
j_call: TRBJ1-2
d_call: TRBD1
cdr3_nt: TGCGCCAGCAGCCCGCGGGGACAGGGGGCGGTAGGTGGCTACACCTTC
cdr3_aa: CASSPRGQGAVGGYTF

clone_size: few
v_call: TRBV2
j_call: TRBJ2-3
d_call: NA
cdr3_nt: TGTGCCAGCACCCGAGCAGAGACTCACACAGATACGCAGTATTTT
cdr3_aa: CASTRAETHTDTQYF

clone_size: many
v_call: TRBV20-1
j_call: TRBJ1-6
d_call: NA
cdr3_nt: TGCAGTGCCACACAGGGAGCTGACAATTCACCCCTCCACTTT
cdr3_aa: CSATQGADNSPLHF

clone_size: medium-sized
v_call: TRBV18
j_call: TRBJ2-7
d_call: NA
cdr3_nt: TGTGCCAGCTCACGGGACCTCTACGAGCAGTACTTC
cdr3_aa: CASSRDLYEQYF

clone_size: many
v_call: TRBV5-1
j_call: TRBJ2-2
d_call: NA
cdr3_nt: TGCGCCAGCAGCTTATCCGGTTTTCACACCGGGGAGCTGTTTTTT
cdr3_aa: CASSLSGFHTGELFF

clone_size: NA
v_call: TRBV6-1
j_call: TRBJ2-7
d_call: TRBD1
cdr3_nt: TGTGCCAGCAGTGAAGAGGGACAGGGGACCTACGAGCAGTACTTC
cdr3_aa: CASSEEGQGTYEQYF

clone_size: NA
v_call: TRBV6-5
j_call: TRBJ2-2
d_call: TRBD1
cdr3_nt: TGTGCCAGCAGTTACTCTGACAGGGCGAACACCGGGGAGCTGTTTTTT
cdr3_aa: CASSYSDRANTGELFF

clone_size: many
v_call: TRBV19
j_call: TRBJ2-7
d_call: NA
cdr3_nt: TGTGCCAGTACCCGGGCAGGGGAGGACGAGCAGTACTTC
cdr3_aa: CASTRAGEDEQYF

clone_size: many
v_call: TRBV6-5
j_call: TRBJ2-5
d_call: TRBD2
cdr3_nt: TGTGCCAGCAGTTACTCGTTCGCGGGGGGCTTACAAGAGACCCAGTACTTC
cdr3_aa: CASSYSFAGGLQETQYF

clone_size: NA
v_call: TRBV18
j_call: TRBJ2-3
d_call: NA
cdr3_nt: TGTGCCAGCTCACCTTACCAGGCAGATACGCAGTATTTT
cdr3_aa: CASSPYQADTQYF

clone_size: medium-sized
v_call: TRBV2
j_call: TRBJ2-1
d_call: NA
cdr3_nt: TGTGCCAGCACTGCTAACGGGGTCTACAATGAGCAGTTCTTC
cdr3_aa: CASTANGVYNEQFF

clone_size: NA
v_call: TRBV29-1
j_call: TRBJ1-1
d_call: NA
cdr3_nt: TGCAGCGTTGTAATCACGAACACTGAAGCTTTCTTT
cdr3_aa: CSVVITNTEAFF

clone_size: medium-sized
v_call: TRBV27
j_call: TRBJ1-5
d_call: NA
cdr3_nt: TGTGCCAGCAGCCCCAGGTGGGGGGAAAATCAGCCCCAGCATTTT
cdr3_aa: CASSPRWGENQPQHF

clone_size: few
v_call: TRBV20-1
j_call: TRBJ1-1
d_call: NA
cdr3_nt: TGCAGTGCTAGATTCCGGGAACCAGAAGCTTTCTTT
cdr3_aa: CSARFREPEAFF

clone_size: many
v_call: TRBV3-1
j_call: TRBJ2-3
d_call: NA
cdr3_nt: TGTGCCAGCAGCCAAGAACCTGGACCCACAACGAGCCGAGATACGCAGTATTTT
cdr3_aa: CASSQEPGPTTSRDTQYF